The next 20 T cell receptor beta chains were all read from a single sample in a study of T cell responses to AZD1222 COVID-19 vaccine. Libraries were prepared by immunoSEQ multiplex PCR; TCRdb keeps only in-frame clonotypes and omits some of them. The sample shows around 120,000 clones, roughly nine tenths of them seen only once. The specimen was peripheral blood, collected on day 0 of AZD1222 vaccination. These receptors all come from an adult in good health.

V and J are TRBV5-1 and TRBJ1-4, with a possible D match to TRBD1 (5 bases). Germline CDR1 reads SGHRS; CDR2 reads YFSETQ. V shed 3 bases and J shed 0 bases, with 12 bases lying between them. CDR3 length: 16 amino acids. The CDR3 region has the DNA TGCGCCAGCAGCTGGGACCACCCGTCAACTAATGAAAAACTGTTTTTT. Encoded protein: CASSWDHPSTNEKLFF. The variable domain in full, with the rest retrieved from reference TRBV5-1 and TRBJ1-4, is KAGVTQTPRYLIKTRGQQVTLSCSPISGHRSVSWYQQTPGQGLQFLFEYFSETQRNKGNFPGRFSGRQFSNSRSEMNVSTLELGDSALYLCASSWDHPSTNEKLFFGSGTQLSVL.

CDR3 region: CSVDQDRSYGYTF. The DNA of the CDR3 is TGCAGCGTTGACCAGGACAGGAGCTATGGCTACACCTTC. The V and J genes are TRBV29-1 and TRBJ1-2; the match to TRBD1 covers 7 bases. The CDR3 has 13 residues. CDR1 is SQVTM, CDR2 ANQGSEA, per germline. V trimming: 3 bases; J trimming: 4 bases; junction bases outside the gene matches: 5.

This chain uses TRBV6-5 with TRBJ2-7, with 9 bases that match TRBD2. Germline lookup yields CDR1 MNHEY and CDR2 SVGAGI. J lost 3 bases, V lost 6 bases, and 3 bases had no gene match. The CDR3 is made up of 13 amino acids. CDR3: CASRSSGSYEQYF. CDR3 in DNA: TGTGCCAGCAGGAGTAGCGGGAGCTACGAGCAGTACTTC.

This chain connects TRBV27 to TRBJ1-2; D might be TRBD1 (6 bases). The germline CDR1 and CDR2 sequences are MNHEY and SMNVEV (reference sequence). CDR3 length: 16 amino acids. The V end was cut by 5 bases, the J end by 0 bases, with 16 bases between. The CDR3 is CASSPGGQGTNYGYTF. CDR3 nucleotides: TGTGCCAGCAGTCCCGGGGGGCAAGGGACTAACTATGGCTACACCTTC.

For the CDR3, the DNA is TGTGCCAGCAGTCCCTGGGTAGGAGGGGAACGCCGGTATGATACGCAGTATTTT. As protein: CASSPWVGGERRYDTQYF. V is TRBV27 and J is TRBJ2-3; the D gene is possibly TRBD2 (6 bases). Germline V gene lookup returns CDR1 MNHEY and CDR2 SMNVEV (reference sequence). The CDR3 sequence is 18 residues long. V was shortened by 5 bases and J by 6 bases, with 27 bases between the two germline ends.

This rearrangement joins TRBV30 to TRBJ1-1; 10 bases match TRBD1. V lost 0 bases to trimming and J lost 7 bases; unmatched junction nucleotides: 11. Germline CDR1 GTSNPN, CDR2 SVGIG (reference sequence). The CDR3 extends over 16 amino acids. The CDR3 DNA reads as TGTGCCTGGAGTGTAGGTGGGACAGGGGCTGGAGGTGAAGCTTTCTTT. Translating gives CAWSVGGTGAGGEAFF. Complete variable domain (other parts from reference TRBV30 and TRBJ1-1): SQTIHQWPATLVQPVGSPLSLECTVEGTSNPNLYWYRQAAGRGLQLLFYSVGIGQISSEVPQNLSASRPQDRQFILSSKKLLLSDSGFYLCAWSVGGTGAGGEAFFGQGTRLTVV.

The chain joins TRBV24-1 to TRBJ2-7, with TRBD1 identical over 7 bases. V shed 8 bases and J 4 bases; nucleotides not matched to a gene: 13. The CDR3 consists of 15 residues. Per germline, CDR1 KGHDR and CDR2 SFDVKD. CDR3 sequence (DNA): TGTGCCACCAACCCTCACCGGGACAGAATTTACGAGCAGTACTTC. Translation gives CATNPHRDRIYEQYF.

The V call is TRBV9, the J call TRBJ1-3; D gene uncertain. The V gene lost 0 bases and the J gene lost 3 bases, with 7 bases spanning the gap. Germline CDR1 is SGDLS and CDR2 is YYNGEE. CDR3 length equals 14 residues. The CDR3 spells CASSVDTVGNTIYF. The CDR3 region has the DNA TGTGCCAGCAGCGTAGATACCGTTGGAAACACCATATATTTT.

This clone turned up a few times. V gene TRBV6-6 combines with J gene TRBJ2-2, with TRBD2 matching 8 bases. Trimming at V came to 5 bases and at J to 5 bases, leaving 19 bases not matched to a gene. Germline values: CDR1 MNHNY, CDR2 SVGAGI (reference sequence). The CDR3 has 19 residues. CDR3 in DNA: TGTGCCAGCAGTCGCCCGGTTGACGGGAGGGCCGATGGGACCGGGGAGCTGTTTTTT. This gives the protein CASSRPVDGRADGTGELFF.

The V gene is TRBV5-1, the J gene TRBJ2-7; D might be TRBD1 (7 bases). The CDR3 has 14 amino acids. Trimming shortened V by 0 bases and J by 4 bases, and 11 bases separated the two germline ends. Germline V lookup: CDR1 SGHRS, CDR2 YFSETQ. CDR3 protein: CASSLEGAGYEQYF. CDR3 nucleotides: TGCGCCAGCAGCTTGGAGGGGGCGGGGTACGAGCAGTACTTC.

The chain is built from TRBV5-1 and TRBJ2-1; D is unresolved. The CDR3 runs to 15 residues. From germline, CDR1 is SGHRS and CDR2 YFSETQ. Between the trimmed V and J ends, which lost 1 base and 6 bases, there was a span of 14 bases. The CDR3 coding sequence is TGCGCCAGCAGCTTGACGGTTGGTTCACCCAATGAGCAGTTCTTC. It encodes CASSLTVGSPNEQFF.

The genes are TRBV5-1 and TRBJ2-5; no clear D. V dropped 5 bases and J dropped 5 bases, with 16 bases sitting between them. Germline CDR1 SGHRS, CDR2 YFSETQ. The CDR3 runs to 14 residues. CDR3 amino acids: CASRPRGDAETQYF. In nucleotides, the CDR3 is TGCGCCAGCAGGCCCAGAGGAGATGCGGAGACCCAGTACTTC.

The V gene is TRBV29-1, the J gene TRBJ2-7; D unresolved. Trimming removed 4 bases from V and 3 bases from J, with 10 bases in between. Germline CDR1 reads SQVTM; CDR2 reads ANQGSEA. CDR3 length: 12 amino acids. The CDR3 DNA reads TGCAGCGTTGGCCCCACCAGCTACGAGCAGTACTTC. This sequence encodes CSVGPTSYEQYF.

The J gene is TRBJ1-1, the V gene TRBV3-1 (or the pseudogene TRBV3-2); D is possibly TRBD1 (6 bases). The CDR3 sequence is 12 residues long. CDR1 and CDR2 (germline): LGHDT, YNNKEL (reference sequence). Trimming cost V 0 bases and J 9 bases, with 8 bases left between them. The CDR3 sequence is CASSQDGGKAFF. The CDR3 DNA is TGTGCCAGCAGCCAAGATGGGGGCAAAGCTTTCTTT.

The chain couples TRBV10-1 to TRBJ2-3, with 7 bases matching TRBD2. The CDR3 is made up of 15 amino acids. J lost 4 bases, V lost 2 bases, and 6 bases had no gene match. CDR1 is WNHNN and CDR2 is SYGVQD in the germline V gene (reference sequence). The CDR3, as DNA: TGCGCCAGCAGTGAGGGGTCGGGAGGACCAGATACGCAGTATTTT. Translating gives CASSEGSGGPDTQYF.

V is TRBV29-1 and J is TRBJ2-1, with TRBD2 matching over 8 bases. Trimming at V came to 5 bases and at J to 6 bases, leaving 9 bases not matched to a gene. The CDR3 is made up of 14 amino acids. Germline V gene lookup returns CDR1 SQVTM and CDR2 ANQGSEA. DNA for the CDR3: TGCAGCGTTAAGGTCGGGGGGGGTGGCAATGAGCAGTTCTTC. It specifies CSVKVGGGGNEQFF.

This chain links TRBV28 with TRBJ2-7; 7 bases line up with TRBD2. The CDR3 spans 12 residues. Germline CDR1 MDHEN, CDR2 SYDVKM. V shed 6 bases, J shed 4 bases, and the junction held 3 bases outside the gene matches. The CDR3 here is CASRLRGYEQYF. CDR3 in DNA: TGTGCCAGCAGGTTGCGGGGGTACGAGCAGTACTTC.

This chain links TRBV11-1 with TRBJ1-1; 7 positions match TRBD1. This CDR3 has 15 residues. The V segment lost 2 bases and the J segment 4 bases; nucleotides outside the gene matches: 7. Germline V gene sequence: CDR1 SGHAT, CDR2 FQDESV (reference sequence). The CDR3 coding sequence is TGTGCCAGCAGCTTAAATGGAGGGGGCCCCACTGAAGCTTTCTTT. It specifies CASSLNGGGPTEAFF.

The J gene is TRBJ1-1, the V gene TRBV28; D may be TRBD1 (6 bases). Germline V gene lookup returns CDR1 MDHEN and CDR2 SYDVKM. V gave up 1 base and J gave up 6 bases, with 15 bases separating them. The CDR3 is 15 residues long. The CDR3 here is CASSLLGQGSPEAFF. The CDR3, as DNA: TGTGCCAGCAGTTTATTGGGACAAGGATCCCCTGAAGCTTTCTTT.

This clone was recorded a few times. The V call is TRBV5-8, the J call TRBJ2-7, with D perhaps being TRBD1 or TRBD2 (5 bases each). CDR1 and CDR2 (germline): SGHTS, YDEGEE. The CDR3 totals 14 residues. V lost 8 bases and J lost 2, with 17 bases in between. The CDR3 coding sequence is TGTGCCAGAGGGATCGGGACGCCAGCCTACGAGCAGTACTTC. Protein: CARGIGTPAYEQYF. The full variable domain, rest sourced from reference TRBV5-8 and TRBJ2-7, is EAGVTQSPTHLIKTRGQQATLRCSPISGHTSVYWYQQALGLGLQFLLWYDEGEERNRGNFPPRFSGRQFPNYSSELNVNALELEDSALYLCARGIGTPAYEQYFGPGTRLTVT.